This T cell receptor (beta chain) was profiled in a study of shared clonotypes between healthy human individuals. The wider study: CD4 naive cells filled three plates per donor, CD4 memory three, CD8 naive two and CD8 memory one.

Germline assignment: CDR1 SGDLS and CDR2 YYNGEE. Trimming left V 3 bases short and J 3 bases short, with 12 bases between. CDR3 length equals 14 residues. Study-wide findings and caveats: Rarefaction showed that sequencing of sorted subsets was incomplete (despite large depth). Memory subsets generally showed lower estimated richness than naive subsets.

Here immunoSEQ multiplex PCR was the method, and the copy in TCRdb shows in-frame clones only, minus some. The sample consists of 1.6 million or so clones, approximately 98.5% of them appearing once. Concerning this clone itself: What it binds is unknown.

A CD45RA+ naive subset and a CD45RA-negative memory subset were split from CD4+ cells. The chain links TRBV9 to TRBJ1-1, with a possible D match to TRBD1 (5 bases). This TCR derives from a man aged 25 to 40 in good health. The sequenced sample consisted of naive CD4+ T cells sorted from blood. Sample subset: CD45RA+ positively selected. CDR3 DNA sequence: TGTGCCAGCAGCGCCCGACAAGGGGACACTGAAGCTTTCTTT. Amino acids: CASSARQGDTEAFF.